The 2 T cell receptor beta chains below were found in one sample sequenced in a study of T cell repertoires in cytomegalovirus infection. Their antigens are not known. TCRdb used MiXCR to reprocess the reads, holding one entry per CDR3 protein. The sample comprises roughly 800,000 distinct CDR3 sequences, 29% of which are singletons, and under 15% rests with the top ten. The source material was cultured CD8+ T cells from PBMCs, sampled from culture after CMV antigen stimulation. The receptors come from a human donor in good health (CMV status not recorded). Some clones in this sample may be carry-over from other donors' samples.

This clonotype has a handful of counts. This chain links TRBV4-1 with TRBJ1-1, with 12 bases aligning to TRBD1. Germline V gene data show CDR1 as MGHRA and CDR2 as YSYEKL. The CDR3 totals 17 residues. Trimming removed 0 bases from V and 5 bases from J; junction bases left unmatched: 7. This CDR3 reads CASSQDRGTGGRTEAFF. The CDR3 nucleotides read TGCGCCAGCAGCCAAGATCGAGGGACAGGGGGCAGAACTGAAGCTTTCTTT.

CDR3 DNA sequence: TGTGCCAGCAGTTTATATGGGCAGCATAATCAGCCCCAGCATTTT. Protein product: CASSLYGQHNQPQHF. The rearrangement links TRBV12-3 or TRBV12-4 to TRBJ1-5; D unresolved. The length of the CDR3 is 15 residues. V was trimmed by 2 bases and J by 4 bases, leaving 12 bases between them.